These 10 T cell receptor beta chains were all obtained from the same sample, sequenced in a study of monozygotic twins with inflammatory bowel disease. TCRdb re-called the 5' RACE reads and catalogs CDR3 proteins one per entry, DNA excluded. The sample table includes around 410,000 distinct CDR3 sequences. Material: blood. These receptors were obtained from a human donor with ulcerative colitis or Crohn's disease, or a healthy co-twin of an affected twin (not recorded which).

The chain carries TRBV20-1 and TRBJ2-7; TCRdb gives TRBD1 as the D gene, but with no DNA this cannot be confirmed. Germline CDR1 and CDR2: DFQATT and SNEGSKA (reference sequence). The CDR3 has 13 residues. CDR3 sequence reads: CSAFREGSYEQYF.

The rearrangement uses TRBV6-5 and TRBJ2-2; the TCRdb D gene call, TRBD1, has no DNA to confirm it. The CDR3 is made up of 16 amino acids. Germline CDR1 and CDR2: MNHEY and SVGAGI. The CDR3 region is CASRYPGTENTGELFF.

J is TRBJ2-1 and V is TRBV5-4. The CDR3 runs 15 residues. Per germline, CDR1 SGHNT and CDR2 YYREEE (reference sequence). The CDR3 loop reads CASSLDRGINNEQFF. Supplemented by reference TRBV5-4 and TRBJ2-1, the full variable domain reads ETGVTQSPTHLIKTRGQQVTLRCSSQSGHNTVSWYQQALGQGPQFIFQYYREEENGRGNFPPRFSGLQFPNYSSELNVNALELDDSALYLCASSLDRGINNEQFFGPGTRLTVL.

The V call is TRBV5-1, the J call TRBJ2-7; absent DNA, TCRdb's TRBD1 call cannot be checked. The CDR3 is 14 residues long. Germline V CDR1 and CDR2: SGHRS, YFSETQ. CDR3 amino acids: CASSLGSGRAEQYF. The full variable domain, with the rest looked up from reference TRBV5-1 and TRBJ2-7, is KAGVTQTPRYLIKTRGQQVTLSCSPISGHRSVSWYQQTPGQGLQFLFEYFSETQRNKGNFPGRFSGRQFSNSRSEMNVSTLELGDSALYLCASSLGSGRAEQYFGPGTRLTVT.

The rearrangement links TRBV4-2 to TRBJ2-1; the D gene TCRdb calls, TRBD2, cannot be checked with no DNA. The CDR3 contains 18 residues. Germline CDR1 LGHNA, CDR2 YNFKEQ. This CDR3 reads CASSQDLPGGGQANEQFF.

This chain joins TRBV5-1 and TRBJ1-6. The CDR3 runs to 13 residues. CDR1 is SGHRS and CDR2 is YFSETQ in the germline V gene. CDR3 sequence reads: CASSLVTDSPLHF.

This chain links TRBV7-9 with TRBJ2-7; lacking DNA, the TRBD1 call made by TCRdb goes unchecked. The CDR3 is 13 residues long. CDR1 is SEHNR and CDR2 is FQNEAQ in the germline V gene (reference sequence). CDR3: CASSLAGDGEQYF.

The genes are TRBV10-3 and TRBJ1-2; TCRdb's D gene call, TRBD1, goes unchecked for lack of DNA. Germline V gene data show CDR1 as ENHRY and CDR2 as SYGVKD. CDR3 length: 14 residues. CDR3 sequence reads: CAISEKGANYGYTF.

The chain joins TRBV27 to TRBJ2-7. The CDR3 is made up of 13 amino acids. CDR1 and CDR2 (germline): MNHEY, SMNVEV (reference sequence). CDR3 in amino acids: CASSLSRSGEQYF.

This chain connects TRBV15 to TRBJ2-3; as DNA is missing, the TRBD1 call by TCRdb cannot be tested. The CDR3 runs to 15 residues. Germline V lookup: CDR1 LNHNV, CDR2 YYDKDF (reference sequence). The CDR3: CATSGGARGADTQYF.